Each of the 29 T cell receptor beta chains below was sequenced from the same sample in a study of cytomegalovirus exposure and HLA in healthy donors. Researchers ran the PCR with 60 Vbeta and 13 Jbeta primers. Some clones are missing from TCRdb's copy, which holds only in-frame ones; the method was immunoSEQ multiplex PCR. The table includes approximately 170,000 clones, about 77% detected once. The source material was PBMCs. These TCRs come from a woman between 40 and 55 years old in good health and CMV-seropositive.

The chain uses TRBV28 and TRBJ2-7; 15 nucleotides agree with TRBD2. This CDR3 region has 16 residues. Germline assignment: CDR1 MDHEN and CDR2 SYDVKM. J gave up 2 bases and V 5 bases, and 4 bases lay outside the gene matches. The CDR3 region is CASSPGTSGRTYEQYF. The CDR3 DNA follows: TGTGCCAGCAGTCCCGGGACTAGCGGGAGGACCTACGAGCAGTACTTC.

The CDR3 bases are TGCGCCAGCAGCCAAGCAGGAATAAACTATGGCTACACCTTC. Translating it yields CASSQAGINYGYTF. The J gene is TRBJ1-2, the V gene TRBV4-3; D gene ambiguous. The germline V gene encodes CDR1 LGHNA and CDR2 YSLEER. This CDR3 has 14 amino acids. The ends were cut back, 1 base at V and 2 bases at J, with 8 bases in the middle.

The DNA for the CDR3 is TGTGCCAGCAGTCCTGGACAGTTGAACACAGATACGCAGTATTTT. Residues: CASSPGQLNTDTQYF. This sequence joins TRBV6-5 and TRBJ2-3, with TRBD1 as a possible D gene (6 bases). Trimming removed 5 bases at V and 2 bases at J, with 14 bases between. The CDR3 runs 15 residues. The V gene's germline CDR1 is MNHEY and CDR2 SVGAGI.

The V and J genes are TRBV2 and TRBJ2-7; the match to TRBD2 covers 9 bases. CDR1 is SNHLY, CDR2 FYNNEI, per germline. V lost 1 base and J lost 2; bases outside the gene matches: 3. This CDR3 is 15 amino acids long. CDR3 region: CASSEGLAAAYEQYF. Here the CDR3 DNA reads TGTGCCAGCAGTGAAGGACTAGCGGCGGCCTACGAGCAGTACTTC.

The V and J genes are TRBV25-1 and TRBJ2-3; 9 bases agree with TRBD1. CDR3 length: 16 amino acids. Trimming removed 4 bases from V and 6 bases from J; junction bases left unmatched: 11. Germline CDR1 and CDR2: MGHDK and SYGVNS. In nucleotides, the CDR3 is TGTGCCAGCAGTGGGATCCGGGACAGGGTGTCGGATACGCAGTATTTT. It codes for CASSGIRDRVSDTQYF.

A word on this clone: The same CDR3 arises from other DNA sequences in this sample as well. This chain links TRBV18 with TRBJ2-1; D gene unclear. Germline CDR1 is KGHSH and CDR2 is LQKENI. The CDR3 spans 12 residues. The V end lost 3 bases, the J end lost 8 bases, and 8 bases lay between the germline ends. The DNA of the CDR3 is TGTGCCAGCTCACCCGATAGTGATGAGCAGTTCTTC. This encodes CASSPDSDEQFF.

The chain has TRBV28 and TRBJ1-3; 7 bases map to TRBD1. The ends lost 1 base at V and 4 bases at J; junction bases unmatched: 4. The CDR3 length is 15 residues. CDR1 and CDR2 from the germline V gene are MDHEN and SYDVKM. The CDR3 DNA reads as TGTGCCAGCAGTTTATTACAGGGGTCGGGAAACACCATATATTTT. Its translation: CASSLLQGSGNTIYF. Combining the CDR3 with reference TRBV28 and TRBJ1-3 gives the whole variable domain DVKVTQSSRYLVKRTGEKVFLECVQDMDHENMFWYRQDPGLGLRLIYFSYDVKMKEKGDIPEGYSVSREKKERFSLILESASTNQTSMYLCASSLLQGSGNTIYFGEGSWLTVV.

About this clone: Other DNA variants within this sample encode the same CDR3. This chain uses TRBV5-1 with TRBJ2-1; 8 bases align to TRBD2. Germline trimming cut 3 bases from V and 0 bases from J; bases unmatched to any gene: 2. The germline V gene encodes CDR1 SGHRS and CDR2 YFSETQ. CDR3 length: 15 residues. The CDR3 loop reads CASSSLAGSYNEQFF. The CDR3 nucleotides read TGCGCCAGCAGCTCTCTAGCGGGCTCCTACAATGAGCAGTTCTTC.

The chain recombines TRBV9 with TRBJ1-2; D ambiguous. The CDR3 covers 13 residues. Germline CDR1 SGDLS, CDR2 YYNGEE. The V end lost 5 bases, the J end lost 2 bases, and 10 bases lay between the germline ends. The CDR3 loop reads CASSPRGNYGYTF. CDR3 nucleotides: TGTGCCAGCAGTCCACGGGGAAACTATGGCTACACCTTC.

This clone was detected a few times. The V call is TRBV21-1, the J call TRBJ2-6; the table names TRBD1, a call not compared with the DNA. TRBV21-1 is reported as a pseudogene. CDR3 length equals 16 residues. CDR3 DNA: TGTGCCAGCAGGGGACAGGGGTTTTCTGGGGCCAACGTCCTGACTTTC. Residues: CASRGQGFSGANVLTF.

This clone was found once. CDR3 nucleotides: TGTGCCATCACCACAGGGGAGAACAGACGGACTGAAGCTTTCTTT. This codes for CAITTGENRRTEAFF. The gene calls are TRBV10-3 and TRBJ1-1, with TRBD1 identical over 7 bases. This CDR3 contains 15 residues. Looked up from germline, CDR1 is ENHRY and CDR2 is SYGVKD. The junction had 13 bases not matched to a gene; V was cut back by 7 bases and J by 5 bases.

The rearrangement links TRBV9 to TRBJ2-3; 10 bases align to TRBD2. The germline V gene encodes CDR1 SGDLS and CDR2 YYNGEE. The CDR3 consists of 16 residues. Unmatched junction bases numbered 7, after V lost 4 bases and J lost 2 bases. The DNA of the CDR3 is TGTGCCAGCAGCCCCCCACTAGCGGGGTCCACAGATACGCAGTATTTT. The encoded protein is CASSPPLAGSTDTQYF.

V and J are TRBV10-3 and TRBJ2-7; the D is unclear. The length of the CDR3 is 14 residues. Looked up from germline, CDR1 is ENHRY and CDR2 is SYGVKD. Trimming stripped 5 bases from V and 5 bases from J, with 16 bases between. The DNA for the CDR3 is TGTGCCATCAGTAGTACATCACTAAGCGACGAGCAGTACTTC. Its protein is CAISSTSLSDEQYF.

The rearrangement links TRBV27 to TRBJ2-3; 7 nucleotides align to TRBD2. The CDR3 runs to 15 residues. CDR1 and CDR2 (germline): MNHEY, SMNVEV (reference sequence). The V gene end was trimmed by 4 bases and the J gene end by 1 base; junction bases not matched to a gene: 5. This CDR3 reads CASSSPGGGTDTQYF. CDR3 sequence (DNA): TGTGCCAGCAGTTCCCCGGGGGGTGGCACAGATACGCAGTATTTT.

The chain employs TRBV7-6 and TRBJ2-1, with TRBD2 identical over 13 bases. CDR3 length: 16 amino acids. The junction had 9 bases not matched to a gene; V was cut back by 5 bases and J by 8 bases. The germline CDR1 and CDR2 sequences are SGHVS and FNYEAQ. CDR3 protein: CASSPWTSGGRDEQFF. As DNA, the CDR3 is TGTGCCAGCAGCCCATGGACTAGCGGGGGTCGCGATGAGCAGTTCTTC.

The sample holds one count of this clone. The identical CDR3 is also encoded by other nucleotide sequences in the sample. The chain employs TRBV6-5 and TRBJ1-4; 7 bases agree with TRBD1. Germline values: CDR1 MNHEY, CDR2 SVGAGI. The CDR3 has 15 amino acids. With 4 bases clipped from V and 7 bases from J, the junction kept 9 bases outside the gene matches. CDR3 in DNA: TGTGCCAGCAGTTCCCGACAGGGCCTGGGTGAAAAACTGTTTTTT. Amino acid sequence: CASSSRQGLGEKLFF.

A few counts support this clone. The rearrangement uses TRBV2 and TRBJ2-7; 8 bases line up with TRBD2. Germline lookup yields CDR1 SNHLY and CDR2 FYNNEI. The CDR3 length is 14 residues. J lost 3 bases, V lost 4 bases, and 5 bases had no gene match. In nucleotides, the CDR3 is TGTGCCAGCAGTGGGGGGACTAGACTCTACGAGCAGTACTTC. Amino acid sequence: CASSGGTRLYEQYF. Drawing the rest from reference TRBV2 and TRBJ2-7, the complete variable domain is EPEVTQTPSHQVTQMGQEVILRCVPISNHLYFYWYRQILGQKVEFLVSFYNNEISEKSEIFDDQFSVERPDGSNFTLKIRSTKLEDSAMYFCASSGGTRLYEQYFGPGTRLTVT.

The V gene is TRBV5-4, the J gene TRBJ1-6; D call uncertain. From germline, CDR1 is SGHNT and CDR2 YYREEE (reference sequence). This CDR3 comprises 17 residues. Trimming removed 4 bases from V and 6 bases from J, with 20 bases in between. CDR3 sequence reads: CASSLVPTARVNSPLHF. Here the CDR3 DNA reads TGTGCCAGCAGCCTAGTCCCGACGGCCAGAGTTAATTCACCCCTCCACTTT.

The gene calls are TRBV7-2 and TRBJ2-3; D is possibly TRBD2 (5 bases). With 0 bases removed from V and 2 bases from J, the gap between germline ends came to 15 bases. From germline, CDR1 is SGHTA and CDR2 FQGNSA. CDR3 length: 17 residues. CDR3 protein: CASSLALDSLATDTQYF. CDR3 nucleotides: TGTGCCAGCAGCTTAGCTTTGGACTCCTTAGCCACAGATACGCAGTATTTT.

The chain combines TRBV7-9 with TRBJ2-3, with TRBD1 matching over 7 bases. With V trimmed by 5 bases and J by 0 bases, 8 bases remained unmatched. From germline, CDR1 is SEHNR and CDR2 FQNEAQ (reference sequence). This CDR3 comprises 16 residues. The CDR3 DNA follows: TGTGCCAGCAGCCTAGGGACAGAACTTAGCACAGATACGCAGTATTTT. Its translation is CASSLGTELSTDTQYF.

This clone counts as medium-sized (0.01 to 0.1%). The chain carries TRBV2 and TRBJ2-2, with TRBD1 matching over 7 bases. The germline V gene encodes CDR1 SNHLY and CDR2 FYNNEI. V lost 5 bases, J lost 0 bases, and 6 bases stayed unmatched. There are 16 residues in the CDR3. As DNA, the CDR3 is TGTGCCAGCAGTCCCCCTGGGACAGCGAACACCGGGGAGCTGTTTTTT. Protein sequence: CASSPPGTANTGELFF.

In DNA form, the CDR3 reads TGTGCCAGCAGCGTAGGGCCAGGAGGGGCGAATTCCTACGAGCAGTACTTC. This translates into CASSVGPGGANSYEQYF. The chain links TRBV9 to TRBJ2-7; D is possibly TRBD2 (6 bases). The V and J ends lost 0 bases and 1 base respectively, with 17 bases between them. This CDR3 region has 17 residues. Germline CDR1 reads SGDLS; CDR2 reads YYNGEE.

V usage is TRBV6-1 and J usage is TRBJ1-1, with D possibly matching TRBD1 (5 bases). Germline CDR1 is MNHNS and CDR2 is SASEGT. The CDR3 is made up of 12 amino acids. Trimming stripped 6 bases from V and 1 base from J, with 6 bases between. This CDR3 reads CASSGGNTEAFF. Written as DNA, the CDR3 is TGTGCCAGCAGCGGGGGGAACACTGAAGCTTTCTTT.

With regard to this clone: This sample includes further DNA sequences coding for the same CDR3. The CDR3 protein is CASSPDRANYGYTF. The CDR3 bases are TGTGCCAGCAGTCCGGACAGGGCTAACTATGGCTACACCTTC. This chain joins TRBV6-5 and TRBJ1-2; 8 nucleotides agree with TRBD1. Germline CDR1 and CDR2: MNHEY and SVGAGI. V was clipped by 5 bases and J by 0 bases; unmatched bases: 2. This CDR3 is built from 14 residues.

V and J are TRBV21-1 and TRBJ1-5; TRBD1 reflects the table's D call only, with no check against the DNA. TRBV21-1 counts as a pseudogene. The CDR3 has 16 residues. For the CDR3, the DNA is TGTGCCAGCAGCATAGGGGGACAGGGAAATGATCAGCCCCAGCATTTT. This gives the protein CASSIGGQGNDQPQHF.

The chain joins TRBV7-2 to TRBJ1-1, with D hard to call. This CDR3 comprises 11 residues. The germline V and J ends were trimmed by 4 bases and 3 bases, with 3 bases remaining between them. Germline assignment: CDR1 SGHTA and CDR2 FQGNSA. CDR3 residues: CASSSYTEAFF. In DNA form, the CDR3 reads TGTGCCAGCAGCTCGTACACTGAAGCTTTCTTT.

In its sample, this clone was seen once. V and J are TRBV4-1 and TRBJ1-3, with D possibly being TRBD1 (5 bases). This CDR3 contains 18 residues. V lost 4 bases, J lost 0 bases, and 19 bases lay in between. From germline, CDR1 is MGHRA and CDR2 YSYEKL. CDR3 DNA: TGCGCCAGCAGCCCCCCAGGGAACCTAATATACTCTGGAAACACCATATATTTT. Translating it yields CASSPPGNLIYSGNTIYF.

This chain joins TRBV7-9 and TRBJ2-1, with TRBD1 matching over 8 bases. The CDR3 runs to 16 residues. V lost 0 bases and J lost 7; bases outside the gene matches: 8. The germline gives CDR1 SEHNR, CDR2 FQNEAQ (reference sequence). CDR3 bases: TGTGCCAGCAGCTTAGCGCTTTGGACAGGGCGGAATGAGCAGTTCTTC. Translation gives CASSLALWTGRNEQFF.

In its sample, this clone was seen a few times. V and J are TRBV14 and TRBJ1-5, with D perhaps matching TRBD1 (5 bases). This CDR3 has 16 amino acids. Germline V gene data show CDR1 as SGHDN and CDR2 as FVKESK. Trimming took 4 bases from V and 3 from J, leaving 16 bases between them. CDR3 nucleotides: TGTGCCAGCAGCCCGTCGGGACTCGGGCTCAATCAGCCCCAGCATTTT. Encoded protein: CASSPSGLGLNQPQHF.